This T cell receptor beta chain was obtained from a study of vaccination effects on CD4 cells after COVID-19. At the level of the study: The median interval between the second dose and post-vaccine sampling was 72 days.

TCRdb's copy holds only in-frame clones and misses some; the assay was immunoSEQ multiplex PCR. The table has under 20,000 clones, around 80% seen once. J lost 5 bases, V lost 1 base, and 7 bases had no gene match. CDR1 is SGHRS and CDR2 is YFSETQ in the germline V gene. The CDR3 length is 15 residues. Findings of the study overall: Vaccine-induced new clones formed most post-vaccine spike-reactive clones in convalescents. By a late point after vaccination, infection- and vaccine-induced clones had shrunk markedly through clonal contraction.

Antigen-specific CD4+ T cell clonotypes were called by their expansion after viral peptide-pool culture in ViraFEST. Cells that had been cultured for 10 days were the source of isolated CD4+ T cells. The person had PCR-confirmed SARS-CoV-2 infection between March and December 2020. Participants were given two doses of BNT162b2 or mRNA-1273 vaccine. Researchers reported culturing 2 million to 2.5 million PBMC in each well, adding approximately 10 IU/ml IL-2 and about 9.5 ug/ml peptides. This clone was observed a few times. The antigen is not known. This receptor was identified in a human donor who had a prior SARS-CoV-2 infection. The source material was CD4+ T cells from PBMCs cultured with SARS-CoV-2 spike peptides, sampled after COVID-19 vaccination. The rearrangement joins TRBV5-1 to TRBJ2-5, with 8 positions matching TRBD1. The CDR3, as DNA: TGCGCCAGCAGCTTGTTTCAGGGGGCGCGGGAGACCCAGTACTTC. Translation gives CASSLFQGARETQYF.